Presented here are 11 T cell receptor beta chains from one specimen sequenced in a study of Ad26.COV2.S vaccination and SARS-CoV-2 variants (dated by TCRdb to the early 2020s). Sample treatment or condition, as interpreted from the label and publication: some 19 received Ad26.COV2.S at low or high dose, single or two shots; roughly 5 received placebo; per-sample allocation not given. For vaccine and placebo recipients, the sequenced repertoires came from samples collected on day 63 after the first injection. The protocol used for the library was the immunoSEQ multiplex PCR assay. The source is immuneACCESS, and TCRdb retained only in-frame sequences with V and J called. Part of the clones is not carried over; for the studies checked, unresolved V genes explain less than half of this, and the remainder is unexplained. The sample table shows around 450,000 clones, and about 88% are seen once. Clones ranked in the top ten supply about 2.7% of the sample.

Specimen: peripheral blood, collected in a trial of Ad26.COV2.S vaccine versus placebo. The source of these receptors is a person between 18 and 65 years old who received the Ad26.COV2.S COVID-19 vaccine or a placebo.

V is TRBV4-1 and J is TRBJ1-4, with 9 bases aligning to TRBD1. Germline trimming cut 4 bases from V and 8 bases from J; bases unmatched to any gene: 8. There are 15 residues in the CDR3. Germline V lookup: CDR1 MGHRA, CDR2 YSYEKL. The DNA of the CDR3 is TGCGCCAGCAGCCCCCACCGGGACAGGGACGAAAAACTGTTTTTT. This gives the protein CASSPHRDRDEKLFF.

The CDR3 protein is CATRDDRAGSYNSPLHF. DNA of the CDR3: TGTGCCACCAGGGACGACAGGGCAGGCTCCTATAATTCACCCCTCCACTTT. The chain carries TRBV15 and TRBJ1-6, with 7 positions matching TRBD1. The CDR3 has 17 amino acids. V was pared by 6 bases and J by 0 bases, with 8 bases of the junction left unmatched. The germline V gene has CDR1 LNHNV and CDR2 YYDKDF (reference sequence).

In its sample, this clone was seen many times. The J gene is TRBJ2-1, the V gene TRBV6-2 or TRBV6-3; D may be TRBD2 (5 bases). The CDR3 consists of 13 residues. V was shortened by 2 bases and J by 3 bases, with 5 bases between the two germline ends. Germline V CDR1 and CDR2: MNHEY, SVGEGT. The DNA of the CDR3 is TGTGCCAGCAGTTACGACTACTACAATGAGCAGTTCTTC. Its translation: CASSYDYYNEQFF.

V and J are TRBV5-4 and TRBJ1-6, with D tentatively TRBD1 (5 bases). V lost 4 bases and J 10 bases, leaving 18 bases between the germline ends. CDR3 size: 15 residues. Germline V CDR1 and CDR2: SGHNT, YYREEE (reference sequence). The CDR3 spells CASSQGREAGSPLHF. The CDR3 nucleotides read TGTGCCAGCAGCCAGGGCCGAGAAGCAGGATCACCCCTCCACTTT.

CDR3 DNA: TGTGCCAGTAGTCGTCCCGGGACTGAATACAATGAGCAGTTCTTC. This translates into CASSRPGTEYNEQFF. The chain uses TRBV19 and TRBJ2-1; weak D call: TRBD2 (6 bases). CDR1 and CDR2 (germline): LNHDA, SQIVND (reference sequence). CDR3 length: 15 amino acids. Trimming took 5 bases from V and 4 from J, leaving 15 bases between them.

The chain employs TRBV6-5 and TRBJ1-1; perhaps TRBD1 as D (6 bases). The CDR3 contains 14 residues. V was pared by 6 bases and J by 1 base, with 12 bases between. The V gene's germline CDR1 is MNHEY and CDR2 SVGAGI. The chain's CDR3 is CASSLEGGNTEAFF. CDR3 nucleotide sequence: TGTGCCAGCAGCCTCGAGGGGGGGAACACTGAAGCTTTCTTT.

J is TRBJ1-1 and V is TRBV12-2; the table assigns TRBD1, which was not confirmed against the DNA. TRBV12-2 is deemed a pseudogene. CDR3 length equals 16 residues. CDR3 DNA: TGTGCAAGTCGCTTTCCGGGACAGGGTATGAACACTGAAGCTTTCTTT. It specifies CASRFPGQGMNTEAFF.

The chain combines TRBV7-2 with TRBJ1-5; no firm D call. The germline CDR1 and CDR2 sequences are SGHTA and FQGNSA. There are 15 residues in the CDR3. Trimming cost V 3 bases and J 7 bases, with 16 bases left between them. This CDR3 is CASSFSGSRVQPQHF. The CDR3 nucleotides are TGTGCCAGCAGCTTTTCCGGGTCTCGGGTGCAGCCCCAGCATTTT. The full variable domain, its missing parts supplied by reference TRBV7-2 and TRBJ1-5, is GAGVSQSPSNKVTEKGKDVELRCDPISGHTALYWYRQSLGQGLEFLIYFQGNSAPDKSGLPSDRFSAERTGGSVSTLTIQRTQQEDSAVYLCASSFSGSRVQPQHFGDGTRLSIL.

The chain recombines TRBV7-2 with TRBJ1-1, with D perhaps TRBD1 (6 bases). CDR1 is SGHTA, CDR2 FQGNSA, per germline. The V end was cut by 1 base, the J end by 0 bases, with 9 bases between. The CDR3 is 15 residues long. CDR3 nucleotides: TGTGCCAGCAGCTTAGGGGGGGGCATGAACACTGAAGCTTTCTTT. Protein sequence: CASSLGGGMNTEAFF. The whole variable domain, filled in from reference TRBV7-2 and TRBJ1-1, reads GAGVSQSPSNKVTEKGKDVELRCDPISGHTALYWYRQSLGQGLEFLIYFQGNSAPDKSGLPSDRFSAERTGGSVSTLTIQRTQQEDSAVYLCASSLGGGMNTEAFFGQGTRLTVV.

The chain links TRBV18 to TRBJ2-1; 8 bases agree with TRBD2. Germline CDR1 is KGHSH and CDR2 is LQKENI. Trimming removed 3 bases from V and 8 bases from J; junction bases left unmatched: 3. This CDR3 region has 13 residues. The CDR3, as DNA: TGTGCCAGCTCACCCGCTAGCGGGTATGAGCAGTTCTTC. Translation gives CASSPASGYEQFF.

This CDR3 is CASSQERPQGGQPQHF. In DNA form, the CDR3 reads TGTGCCAGCAGCCAAGAAAGGCCCCAAGGGGGCCAGCCCCAGCATTTT. The chain has TRBV4-2 and TRBJ1-5; 7 positions agree with TRBD1. Looked up from germline, CDR1 is LGHNA and CDR2 is YNFKEQ. V shed 0 bases and J 7 bases; nucleotides not matched to a gene: 9. The CDR3 length is 16 residues.